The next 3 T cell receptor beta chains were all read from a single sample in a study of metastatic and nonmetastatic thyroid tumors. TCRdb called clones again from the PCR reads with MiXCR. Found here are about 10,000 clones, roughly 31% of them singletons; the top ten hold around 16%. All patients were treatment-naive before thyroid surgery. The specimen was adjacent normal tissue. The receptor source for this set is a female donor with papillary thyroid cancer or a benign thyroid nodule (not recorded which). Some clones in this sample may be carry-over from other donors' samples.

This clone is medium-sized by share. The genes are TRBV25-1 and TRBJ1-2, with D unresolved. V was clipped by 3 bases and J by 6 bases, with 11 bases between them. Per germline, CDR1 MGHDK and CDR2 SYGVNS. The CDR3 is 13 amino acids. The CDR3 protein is CASSDLGRNGYTF. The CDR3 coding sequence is TGTGCCAGCAGTGACCTCGGACGAAATGGCTACACCTTC.

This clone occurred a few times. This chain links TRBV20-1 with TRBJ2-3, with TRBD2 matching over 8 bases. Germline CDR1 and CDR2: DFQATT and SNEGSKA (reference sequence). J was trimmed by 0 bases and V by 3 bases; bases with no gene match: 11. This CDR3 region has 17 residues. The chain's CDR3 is CSARGRGSSGSTDTQYF. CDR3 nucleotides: TGCAGTGCTAGGGGGCGGGGGTCTAGCGGGAGCACAGATACGCAGTATTTT.

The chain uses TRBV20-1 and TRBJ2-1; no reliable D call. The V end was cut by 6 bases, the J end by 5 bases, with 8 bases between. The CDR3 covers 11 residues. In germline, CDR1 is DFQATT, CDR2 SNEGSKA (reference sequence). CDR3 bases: TGCAGTGCCCCCCGGGACAATGAGCAGTTCTTC. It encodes CSAPRDNEQFF.